This TCR beta chain stems from a study of blood T cell repertoires in COVID-19. Germline assignment: CDR1 SEHNR and CDR2 FQNEAQ (reference sequence). This CDR3 is built from 16 residues. V shed 5 bases and J 2 bases; nucleotides not matched to a gene: 8. Authors' processing steps: Estimates of nucleated cell counts were drawn from the amplification of reference gene primers. The table came from immunoSEQ multiplex PCR; TCRdb's copy has only in-frame clones and leaves some out. The V and J calls and clone size come from that table; D and trimming were worked out from the DNA. The sample contains 250,000 to 300,000 clones, 80% to 90% of which appear only once.

The sequencing sample was made of peripheral blood. The gene calls are TRBV7-9 and TRBJ2-5; 10 bases fit TRBD2. This receptor was identified in a woman in her 70s with COVID-19, enrolled during active disease. The CDR3 protein is CASSPGLASSQETQYF. For the CDR3, the DNA is TGTGCCAGCAGCCCGGGACTAGCGAGTTCTCAAGAGACCCAGTACTTC.